This T cell receptor beta chain comes out of a study of T cell changes during pregnancy in multiple sclerosis. This CDR3 is 17 amino acids long. Trimming left V 1 base short and J 5 bases short, with 19 bases between. CDR1 and CDR2 (germline): MGHRA, YSYEKL. This table comes from immunoSEQ multiplex PCR, and its TCRdb copy is limited to in-frame clones, with some not included. The sample includes more than 65,000 clones, just over 90% seen only once; the top ten take about 0.42%. The material was CD4+ T cells from peripheral blood mononuclear cells, obtained before pregnancy. The TCR comes from a female donor with multiple sclerosis, enrolled in a pregnancy study. The chain uses TRBV4-1 and TRBJ2-3; D perhaps matches TRBD2 (6 bases). CDR3 protein: CASSQASAGILKDTQYF. In DNA, the CDR3 is TGCGCCAGCAGCCAAGCCTCCGCGGGAATCTTGAAAGATACGCAGTATTTT.